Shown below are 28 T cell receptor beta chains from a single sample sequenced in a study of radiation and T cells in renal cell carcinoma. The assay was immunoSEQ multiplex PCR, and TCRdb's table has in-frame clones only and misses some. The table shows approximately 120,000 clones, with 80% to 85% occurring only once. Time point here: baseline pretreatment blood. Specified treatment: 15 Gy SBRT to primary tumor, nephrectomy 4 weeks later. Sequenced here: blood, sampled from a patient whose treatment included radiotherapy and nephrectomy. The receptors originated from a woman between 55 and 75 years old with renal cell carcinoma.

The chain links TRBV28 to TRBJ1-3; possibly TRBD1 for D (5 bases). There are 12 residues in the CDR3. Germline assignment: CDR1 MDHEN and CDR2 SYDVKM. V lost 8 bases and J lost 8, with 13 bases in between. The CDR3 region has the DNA TGTGCCAGCCAAACAGGACGGGACACCATATATTTT. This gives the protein CASQTGRDTIYF.

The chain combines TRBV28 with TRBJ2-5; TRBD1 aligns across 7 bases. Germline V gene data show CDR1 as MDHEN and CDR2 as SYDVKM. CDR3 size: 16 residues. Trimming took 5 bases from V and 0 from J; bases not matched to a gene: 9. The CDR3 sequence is CASSAYYRGHQETQYF. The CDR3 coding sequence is TGTGCCAGCAGTGCCTATTACAGGGGCCACCAAGAGACCCAGTACTTC.

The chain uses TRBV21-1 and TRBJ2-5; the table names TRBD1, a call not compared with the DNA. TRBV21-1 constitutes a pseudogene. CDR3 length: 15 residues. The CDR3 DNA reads TGTGCCAGCAGCAAAGAGGGACAGCCGGCGGAGACCCAGTACTTC. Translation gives CASSKEGQPAETQYF.

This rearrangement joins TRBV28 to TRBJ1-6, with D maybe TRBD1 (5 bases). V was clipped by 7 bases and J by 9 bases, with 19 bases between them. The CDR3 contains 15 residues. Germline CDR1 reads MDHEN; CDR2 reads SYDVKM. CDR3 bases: TGTGCCAGCACCTTGAGGGGAATCCTTGGTTCACCCCTCCACTTT. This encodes CASTLRGILGSPLHF.

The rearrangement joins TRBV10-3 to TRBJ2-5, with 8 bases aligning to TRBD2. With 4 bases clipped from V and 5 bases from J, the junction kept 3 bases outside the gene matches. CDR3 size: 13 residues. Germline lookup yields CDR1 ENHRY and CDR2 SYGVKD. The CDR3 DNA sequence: TGTGCCATCAGTGCCTCGGGGGGGGAGACCCAGTACTTC. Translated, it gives CAISASGGETQYF.

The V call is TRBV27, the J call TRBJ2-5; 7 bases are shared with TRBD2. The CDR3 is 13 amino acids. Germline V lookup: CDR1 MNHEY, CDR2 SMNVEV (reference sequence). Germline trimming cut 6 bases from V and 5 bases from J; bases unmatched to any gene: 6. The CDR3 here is CASSRAGRETQYF. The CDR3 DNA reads TGTGCCAGCAGCAGAGCGGGGAGGGAGACCCAGTACTTC.

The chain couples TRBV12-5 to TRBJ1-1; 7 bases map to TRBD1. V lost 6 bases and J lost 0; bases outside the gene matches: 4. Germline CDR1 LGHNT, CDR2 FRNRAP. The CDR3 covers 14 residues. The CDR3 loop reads CASGGDSMNTEAFF. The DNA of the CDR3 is TGTGCTAGTGGGGGGGACAGTATGAACACTGAAGCTTTCTTT. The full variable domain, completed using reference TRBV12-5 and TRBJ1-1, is DARVTQTPRHKVTEMGQEVTMRCQPILGHNTVFWYRQTMMQGLELLAYFRNRAPLDDSGMPKDRFSAEMPDATLATLKIQPSEPRDSAVYFCASGGDSMNTEAFFGQGTRLTVV.

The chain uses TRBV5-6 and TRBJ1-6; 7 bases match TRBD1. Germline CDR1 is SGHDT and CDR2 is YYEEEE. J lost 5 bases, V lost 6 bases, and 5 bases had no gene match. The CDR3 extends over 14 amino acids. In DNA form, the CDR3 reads TGTGCCAGCACCGGGGACAGCCATAATTCACCCCTCCACTTT. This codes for CASTGDSHNSPLHF.

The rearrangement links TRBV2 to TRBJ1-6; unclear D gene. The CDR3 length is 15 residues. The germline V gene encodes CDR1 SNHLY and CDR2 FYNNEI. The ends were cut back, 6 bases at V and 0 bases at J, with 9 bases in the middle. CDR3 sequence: CASSRDGSYNSPLHF. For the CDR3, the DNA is TGTGCCAGCAGCCGAGACGGCTCCTATAATTCACCCCTCCACTTT.

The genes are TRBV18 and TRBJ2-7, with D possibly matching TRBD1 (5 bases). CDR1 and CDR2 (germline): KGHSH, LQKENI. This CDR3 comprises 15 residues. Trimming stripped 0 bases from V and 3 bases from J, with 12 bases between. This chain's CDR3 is CASSPPAGIHYEQYF. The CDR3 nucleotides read TGTGCCAGCTCACCACCGGCAGGGATACACTACGAGCAGTACTTC.

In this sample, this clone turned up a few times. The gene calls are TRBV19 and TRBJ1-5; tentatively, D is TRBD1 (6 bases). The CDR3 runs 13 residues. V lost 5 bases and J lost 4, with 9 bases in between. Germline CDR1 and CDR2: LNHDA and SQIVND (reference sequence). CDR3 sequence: CASSQQGNQPQHF. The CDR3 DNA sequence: TGTGCCAGTAGTCAACAGGGAAATCAGCCCCAGCATTTT.

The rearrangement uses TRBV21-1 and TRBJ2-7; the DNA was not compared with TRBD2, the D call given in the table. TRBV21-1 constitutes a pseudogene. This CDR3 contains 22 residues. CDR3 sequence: CASSKSLTPHKPRREGSYEQYF. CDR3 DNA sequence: TGTGCCAGCAGCAAATCACTGACGCCCCACAAACCCCGCAGGGAGGGCTCCTACGAGCAGTACTTC.

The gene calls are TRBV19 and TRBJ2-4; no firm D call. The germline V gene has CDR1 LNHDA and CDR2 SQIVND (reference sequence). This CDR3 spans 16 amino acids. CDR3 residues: CAVGEPPTVLKNIQYF. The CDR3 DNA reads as TGTGCAGTCGGAGAGCCCCCCACGGTCCTCAAAAACATTCAGTACTTC.

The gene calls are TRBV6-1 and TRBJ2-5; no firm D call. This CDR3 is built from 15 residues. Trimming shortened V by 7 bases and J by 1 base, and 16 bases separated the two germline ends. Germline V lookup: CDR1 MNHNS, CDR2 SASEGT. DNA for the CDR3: TGTGCCAGCACCACCATAGGCGGAGCCCAAGAGACCCAGTACTTC. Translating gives CASTTIGGAQETQYF.

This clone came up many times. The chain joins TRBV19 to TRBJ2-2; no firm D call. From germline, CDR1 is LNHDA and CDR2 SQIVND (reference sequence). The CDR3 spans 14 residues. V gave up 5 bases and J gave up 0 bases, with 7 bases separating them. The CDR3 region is CASSPTPNTGELFF. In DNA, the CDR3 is TGTGCCAGTAGTCCCACACCGAACACCGGGGAGCTGTTTTTT.

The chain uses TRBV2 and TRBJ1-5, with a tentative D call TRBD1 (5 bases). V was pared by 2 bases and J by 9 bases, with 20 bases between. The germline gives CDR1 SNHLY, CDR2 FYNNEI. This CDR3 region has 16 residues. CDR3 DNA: TGTGCCAGCAGTGAATTGGCCAGGGCCGTCACGTCGCCCCAGCATTTT. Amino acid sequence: CASSELARAVTSPQHF.

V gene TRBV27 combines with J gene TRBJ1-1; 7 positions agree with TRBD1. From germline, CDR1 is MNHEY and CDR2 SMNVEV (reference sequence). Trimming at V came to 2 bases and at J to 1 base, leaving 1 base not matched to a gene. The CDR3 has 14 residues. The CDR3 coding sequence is TGTGCCAGCAGTTTAAGGGACAGGAACACTGAAGCTTTCTTT. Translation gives CASSLRDRNTEAFF.

This CDR3 is CASSLTSGVSDTQYF. The CDR3 DNA sequence: TGTGCCAGCAGCCTGACTAGCGGGGTATCAGATACGCAGTATTTT. This chain links TRBV7-9 with TRBJ2-3; 11 bases match TRBD2. The length of the CDR3 is 15 residues. Germline CDR1 reads SEHNR; CDR2 reads FQNEAQ (reference sequence). Losses at the gene ends were 5 bases for V and 4 bases for J; bases not matched to a gene: 5.

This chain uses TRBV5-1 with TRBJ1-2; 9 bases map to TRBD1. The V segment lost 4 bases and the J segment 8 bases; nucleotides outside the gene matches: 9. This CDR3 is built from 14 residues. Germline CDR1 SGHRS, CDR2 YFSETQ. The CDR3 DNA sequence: TGCGCCAGCAGCACTACCGGGACAGGGTACGGCTACACCTTC. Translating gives CASSTTGTGYGYTF.

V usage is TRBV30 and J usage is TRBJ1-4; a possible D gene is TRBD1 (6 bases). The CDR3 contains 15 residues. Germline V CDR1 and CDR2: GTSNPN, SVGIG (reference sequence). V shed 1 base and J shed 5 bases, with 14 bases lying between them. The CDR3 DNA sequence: TGTGCCTGGAGTGAGCAGGGGCGAAGAAATGAAAAACTGTTTTTT. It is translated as CAWSEQGRRNEKLFF.

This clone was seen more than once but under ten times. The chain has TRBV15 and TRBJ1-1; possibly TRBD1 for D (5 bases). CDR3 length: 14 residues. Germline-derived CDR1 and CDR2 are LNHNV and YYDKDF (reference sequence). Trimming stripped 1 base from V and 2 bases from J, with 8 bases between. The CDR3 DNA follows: TGTGCCACCAGCAGAGGCGGACAAAACACTGAAGCTTTCTTT. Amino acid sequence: CATSRGGQNTEAFF.

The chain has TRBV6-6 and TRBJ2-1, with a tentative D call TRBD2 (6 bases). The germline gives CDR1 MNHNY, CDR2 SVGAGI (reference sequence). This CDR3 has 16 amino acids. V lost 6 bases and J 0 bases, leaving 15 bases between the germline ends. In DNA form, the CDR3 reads TGTGCCAGCAGCACGGGACTTCTGAGCTCCTACAATGAGCAGTTCTTC. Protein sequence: CASSTGLLSSYNEQFF.

CDR3 protein: CASSRNVESASRDEGKPYEQYF. CDR3 bases: TGTGCCAGCAGCCGCAATGTCGAGTCCGCCTCTAGGGATGAGGGGAAGCCCTACGAGCAGTACTTC. The chain joins TRBV14 to TRBJ2-7; D possibly matches TRBD1 or TRBD2 (5 bases each). Germline CDR1 reads SGHDN; CDR2 reads FVKESK. The germline V and J ends were trimmed by 4 bases and 2 bases, with 36 bases remaining between them. CDR3 length: 22 amino acids.

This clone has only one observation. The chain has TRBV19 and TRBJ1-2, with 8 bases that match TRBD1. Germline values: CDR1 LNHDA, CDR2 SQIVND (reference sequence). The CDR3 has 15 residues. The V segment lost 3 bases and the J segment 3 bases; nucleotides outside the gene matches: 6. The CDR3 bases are TGTGCCAGTAGTATCGGGCAGGGGGCGTACTATGGCTACACCTTC. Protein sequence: CASSIGQGAYYGYTF.

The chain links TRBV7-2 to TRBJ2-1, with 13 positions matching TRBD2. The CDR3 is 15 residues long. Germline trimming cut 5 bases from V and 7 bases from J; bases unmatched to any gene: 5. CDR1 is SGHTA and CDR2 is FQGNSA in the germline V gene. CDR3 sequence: CASSPETSGRNEQFF. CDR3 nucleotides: TGTGCCAGCAGCCCCGAGACTAGCGGGAGGAATGAGCAGTTCTTC.

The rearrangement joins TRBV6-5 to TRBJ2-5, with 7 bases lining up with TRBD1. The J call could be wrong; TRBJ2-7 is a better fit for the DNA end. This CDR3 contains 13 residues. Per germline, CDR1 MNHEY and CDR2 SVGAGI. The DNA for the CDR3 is TGTGCCAGCAGTCCGACAGGGCCCTACGAGCAGTACTTC. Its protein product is CASSPTGPYEQYF.

For the CDR3, the DNA is TGTGCCAGCAGGGCGGGACAGGCAAGCTACGAGCAGTACTTC. This codes for CASRAGQASYEQYF. The rearrangement uses TRBV28 and TRBJ2-7; 8 nucleotides align to TRBD1. CDR1 is MDHEN, CDR2 SYDVKM, per germline. This CDR3 comprises 14 residues. V lost 6 bases and J lost 3; bases outside the gene matches: 7.

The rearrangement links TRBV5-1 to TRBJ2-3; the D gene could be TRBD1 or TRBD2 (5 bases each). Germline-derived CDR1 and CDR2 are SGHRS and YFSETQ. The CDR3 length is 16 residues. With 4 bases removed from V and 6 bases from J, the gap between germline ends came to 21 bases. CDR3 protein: CASSPPRDPKTDTQYF. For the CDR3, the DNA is TGCGCCAGCAGCCCACCGAGGGACCCTAAGACCGATACGCAGTATTTT.